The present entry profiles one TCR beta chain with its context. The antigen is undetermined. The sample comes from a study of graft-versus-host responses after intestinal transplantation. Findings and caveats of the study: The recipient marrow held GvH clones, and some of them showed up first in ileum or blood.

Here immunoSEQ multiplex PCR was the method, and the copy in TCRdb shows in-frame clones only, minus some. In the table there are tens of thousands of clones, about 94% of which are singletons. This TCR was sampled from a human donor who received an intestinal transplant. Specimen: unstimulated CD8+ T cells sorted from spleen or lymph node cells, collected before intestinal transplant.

CDR3 amino acids: CASSLRLNQETQYF. CDR3 sequence (DNA): TGTGCCAGCAGTTTACGGCTCAACCAAGAGACCCAGTACTTC. The J gene is TRBJ2-5, the V gene TRBV27; no reliable D call. Germline V gene lookup returns CDR1 MNHEY and CDR2 SMNVEV (reference sequence). CDR3 length: 14 residues. V gave up 2 bases and J gave up 0 bases, with 7 bases separating them.